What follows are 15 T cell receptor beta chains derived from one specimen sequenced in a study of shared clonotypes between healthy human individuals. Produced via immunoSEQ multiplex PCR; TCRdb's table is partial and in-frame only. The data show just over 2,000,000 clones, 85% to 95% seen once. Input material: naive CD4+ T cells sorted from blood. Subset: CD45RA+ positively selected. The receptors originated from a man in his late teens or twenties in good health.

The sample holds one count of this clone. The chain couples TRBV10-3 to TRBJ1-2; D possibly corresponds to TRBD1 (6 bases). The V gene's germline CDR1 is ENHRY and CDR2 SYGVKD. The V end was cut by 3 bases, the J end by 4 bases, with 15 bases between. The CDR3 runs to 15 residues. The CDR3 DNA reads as TGTGCCATCAGTGACTTCGGTGGGGGCGGCTATGGCTACACCTTC. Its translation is CAISDFGGGGYGYTF.

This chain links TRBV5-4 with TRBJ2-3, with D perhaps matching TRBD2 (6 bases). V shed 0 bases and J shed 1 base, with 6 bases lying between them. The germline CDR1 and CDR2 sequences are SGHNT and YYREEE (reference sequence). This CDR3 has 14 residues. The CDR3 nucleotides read TGTGCCAGCAGCTTGGCTAGCGGCACAGATACGCAGTATTTT. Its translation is CASSLASGTDTQYF.

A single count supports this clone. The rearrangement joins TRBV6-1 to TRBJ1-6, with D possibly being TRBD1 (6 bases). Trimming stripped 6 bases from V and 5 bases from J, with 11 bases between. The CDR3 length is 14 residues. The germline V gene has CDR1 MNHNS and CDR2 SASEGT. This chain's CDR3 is CASRDSQNNSPLHF. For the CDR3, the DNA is TGTGCCAGCAGGGACAGTCAAAATAATTCACCCCTCCACTTT.

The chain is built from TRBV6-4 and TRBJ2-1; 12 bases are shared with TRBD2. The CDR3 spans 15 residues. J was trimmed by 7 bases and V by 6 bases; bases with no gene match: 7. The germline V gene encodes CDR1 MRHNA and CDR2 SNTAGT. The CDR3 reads CASRHGLAGLNEQFF. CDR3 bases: TGTGCCAGCAGACATGGACTAGCGGGATTAAATGAGCAGTTCTTC.

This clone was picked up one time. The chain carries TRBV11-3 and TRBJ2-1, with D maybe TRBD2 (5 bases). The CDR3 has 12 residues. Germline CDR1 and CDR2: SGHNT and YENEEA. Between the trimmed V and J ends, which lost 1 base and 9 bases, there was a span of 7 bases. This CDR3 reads CASSLGAGEQFF. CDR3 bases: TGTGCCAGCAGCTTAGGGGCGGGTGAGCAGTTCTTC. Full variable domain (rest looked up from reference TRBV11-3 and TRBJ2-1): EAGVVQSPRYKIIEKKQPVAFWCNPISGHNTLYWYLQNLGQGPELLIRYENEEAVDDSQLPKDRFSAERLKGVDSTLKIQPAELGDSAVYLCASSLGAGEQFFGPGTRLTVL.

The CDR3 DNA sequence: TGTGCCAGCAGCTTCGTACAGGGTGAAGAGACCCAGTACTTC. Residues: CASSFVQGEETQYF. The gene calls are TRBV7-2 and TRBJ2-5; weak D call: TRBD1 (6 bases). CDR3 size: 14 residues. Germline CDR1 SGHTA, CDR2 FQGNSA. V lost 3 bases and J lost 3, with 11 bases in between.

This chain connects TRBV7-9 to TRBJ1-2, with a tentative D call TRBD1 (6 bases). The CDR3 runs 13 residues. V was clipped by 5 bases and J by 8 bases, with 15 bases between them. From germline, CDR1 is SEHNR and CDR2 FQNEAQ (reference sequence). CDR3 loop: CASSPTGTMGYTF. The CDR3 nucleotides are TGTGCCAGCAGCCCGACAGGAACTATGGGCTACACCTTC.

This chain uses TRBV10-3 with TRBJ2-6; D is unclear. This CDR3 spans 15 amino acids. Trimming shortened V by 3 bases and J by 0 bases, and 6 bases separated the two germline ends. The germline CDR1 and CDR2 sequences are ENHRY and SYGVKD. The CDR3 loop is CAISDFSSGANVLTF. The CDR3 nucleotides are TGTGCCATCAGTGACTTCAGCTCTGGGGCCAACGTCCTGACTTTC.

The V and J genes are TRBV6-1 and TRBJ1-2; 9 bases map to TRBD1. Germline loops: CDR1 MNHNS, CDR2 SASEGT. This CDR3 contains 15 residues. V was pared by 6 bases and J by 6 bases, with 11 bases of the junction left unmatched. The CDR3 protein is CASRDRDRVSNGYTF. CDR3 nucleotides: TGTGCCAGCAGGGACCGGGACAGGGTATCGAATGGCTACACCTTC.

CDR3 in amino acids: CASGGGIIGSPLHF. Written as DNA, the CDR3 is TGTGCCAGCGGGGGGGGGATAATCGGTTCACCCCTCCACTTT. This chain joins TRBV6-6 and TRBJ1-6; possibly TRBD1 for D (5 bases). CDR3 length equals 14 residues. CDR1 and CDR2 (germline): MNHNY, SVGAGI (reference sequence). Trimming left V 8 bases short and J 9 bases short, with 17 bases between.

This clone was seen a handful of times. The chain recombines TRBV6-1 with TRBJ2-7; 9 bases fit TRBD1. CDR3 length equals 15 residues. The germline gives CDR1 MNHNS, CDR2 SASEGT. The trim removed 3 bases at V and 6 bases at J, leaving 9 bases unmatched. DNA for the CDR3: TGTGCCAGCAGTGAGCAATGGACAGGGGTGGCCGAGCAGTACTTC. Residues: CASSEQWTGVAEQYF.

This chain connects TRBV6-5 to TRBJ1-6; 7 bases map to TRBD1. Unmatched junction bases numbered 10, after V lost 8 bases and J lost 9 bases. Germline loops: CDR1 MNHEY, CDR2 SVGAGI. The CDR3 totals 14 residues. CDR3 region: CASGPGTVGSPLHF. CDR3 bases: TGTGCCAGCGGACCCGGGACAGTCGGTTCACCCCTCCACTTT.

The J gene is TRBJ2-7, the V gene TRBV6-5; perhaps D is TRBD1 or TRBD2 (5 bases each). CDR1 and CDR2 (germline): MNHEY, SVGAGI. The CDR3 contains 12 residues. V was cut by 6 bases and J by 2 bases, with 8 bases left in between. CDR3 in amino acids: CASRGVAYEQYF. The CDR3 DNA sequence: TGTGCCAGCAGGGGGGTGGCCTACGAGCAGTACTTC.

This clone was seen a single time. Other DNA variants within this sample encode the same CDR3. CDR3 protein: CASSLEAGVATDTQYF. The CDR3 bases are TGCGCCAGCAGCTTGGAAGCGGGGGTGGCCACAGATACGCAGTATTTT. This rearrangement joins TRBV5-1 to TRBJ2-3; 8 nucleotides align to TRBD2. CDR3 length: 16 amino acids. CDR1 and CDR2 from the germline V gene are SGHRS and YFSETQ. The trim removed 0 bases at V and 2 bases at J, leaving 5 bases unmatched.

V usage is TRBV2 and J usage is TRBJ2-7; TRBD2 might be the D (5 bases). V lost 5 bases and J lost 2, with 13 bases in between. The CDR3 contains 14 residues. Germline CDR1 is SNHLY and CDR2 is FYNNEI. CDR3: CASSFRLQTYEQYF. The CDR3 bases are TGTGCCAGCAGTTTCAGACTACAGACCTACGAGCAGTACTTC.